Sequencing of this TCR beta chain was carried out in a study of OX40 agonist ivuxolimab in advanced cancers. Assay used: immunoSEQ multiplex PCR; TCRdb lists only in-frame clones, some missing. The sample lists approximately 70,000 clones, roughly four fifths occurring once. Looked up from germline, CDR1 is LGHNA and CDR2 is YSLEER. CDR3 length: 16 residues. V was pared by 2 bases and J by 6 bases, with 9 bases of the junction left unmatched. The sample here was CD4+ or CD8+ T cells sorted from blood, taken in a trial of the OX40 agonist ivuxolimab. The rearrangement uses TRBV4-3 and TRBJ2-1; 8 nucleotides align to TRBD2. The clonotype was recovered from an adult with an advanced solid tumor such as melanoma, head and neck, liver or kidney cancer. CDR3 in amino acids: CASSQSGGARVNEQFF. In nucleotides, the CDR3 is TGCGCCAGCAGCCAATCGGGAGGGGCTAGGGTCAATGAGCAGTTCTTC.